The T cell receptor (beta chain) described here comes from a study of Graves' ophthalmopathy and Graves' hyperthyroidism. The study's findings and limits: Researchers report that a 13-signature model separated ophthalmopathy from stable hyperthyroidism, posting around 86% sensitivity and 81.08% specificity. Blood was where most expanded thyroid clonotypes above 0.001 frequency also turned up.

As regards this clonotype: Its antigen is still unknown.

Losses at the gene ends were 0 bases for V and 2 bases for J; bases not matched to a gene: 2. The germline gives CDR1 DFQATT, CDR2 SNEGSKA (reference sequence). This CDR3 comprises 16 residues. RNA transcripts were the source from which TCR beta CDR3 regions were amplified. After a first-round RT-PCR with HTBI primers, a second-round multiplex PCR was run. TCRdb reanalysed the multiplex PCR reads using MiXCR and keeps one entry per CDR3 protein. This table holds about 48,000 distinct CDR3 sequences, around 45% found once. The receptor was derived from an adult man with Graves' ophthalmopathy. The genes are TRBV20-1 and TRBJ2-2; 11 nucleotides match TRBD2. The specimen sequenced was peripheral blood. The CDR3 region is CSAREGTSGNTGELFF. In nucleotides, the CDR3 is TGCAGTGCTAGAGAGGGGACTAGCGGAAACACCGGGGAGCTGTTTTTT.